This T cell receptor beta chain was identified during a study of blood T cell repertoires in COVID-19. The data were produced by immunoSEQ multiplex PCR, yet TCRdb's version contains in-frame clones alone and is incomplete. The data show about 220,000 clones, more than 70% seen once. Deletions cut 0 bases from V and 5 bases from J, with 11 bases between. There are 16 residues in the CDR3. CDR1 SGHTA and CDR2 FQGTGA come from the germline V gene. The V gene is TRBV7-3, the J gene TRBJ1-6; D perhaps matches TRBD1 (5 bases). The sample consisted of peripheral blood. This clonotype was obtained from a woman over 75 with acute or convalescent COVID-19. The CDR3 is CASSLTGGANNSPLHF. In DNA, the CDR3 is TGTGCCAGCAGCTTAACGGGAGGGGCGAATAATTCACCCCTCCACTTT.